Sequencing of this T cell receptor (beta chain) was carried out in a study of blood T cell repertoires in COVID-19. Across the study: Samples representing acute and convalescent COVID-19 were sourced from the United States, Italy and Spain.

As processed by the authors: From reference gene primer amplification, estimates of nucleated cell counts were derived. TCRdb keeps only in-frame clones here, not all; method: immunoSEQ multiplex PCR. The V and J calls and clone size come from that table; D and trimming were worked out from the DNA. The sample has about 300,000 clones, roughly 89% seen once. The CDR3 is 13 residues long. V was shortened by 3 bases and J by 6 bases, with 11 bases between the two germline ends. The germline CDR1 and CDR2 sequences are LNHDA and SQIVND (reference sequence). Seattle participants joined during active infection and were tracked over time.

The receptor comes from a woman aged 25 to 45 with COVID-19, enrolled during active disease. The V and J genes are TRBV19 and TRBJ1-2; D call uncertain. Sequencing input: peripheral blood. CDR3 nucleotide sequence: TGTGCCAGTAGTATCTCCAGCGGGAATGGCTACACCTTC. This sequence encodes CASSISSGNGYTF.